These T cell receptor beta chains were read from a single sample in a study of CD8 T cells in ankylosing spondylitis. TCRdb reprocessed the 5' RACE reads with MiXCR, giving one entry per CDR3 protein. The repertoire includes approximately 440,000 distinct CDR3 sequences, 15% to 20% of them detected once, and 1% sits in the top ten. The sequenced sample was blood, either unsorted or a sorted T cell fraction (not recorded which). The receptors were sampled from a male donor with ankylosing spondylitis. The CDR3 runs from the conserved cysteine through the conserved F or W. D genes are given only for firm matches. Clone size is stated in some rows and not others, as once, few, many or a class when expanded.

clone_size	v_call	cdr3_length	d_call	j_call	cdr3_nt	cdr3_aa
.	TRBV2	12	TRBD2	TRBJ2-5	TGTGCCACCTTAGCGGGGGGAGAGACCCAGTACTTC	CATLAGGETQYF
few	TRBV27	16	.	TRBJ2-2	TGTGCCAGCAGTTGGTATGGGCCCCGCGGGACCGGGGAGCTGTTTTTT	CASSWYGPRGTGELFF
.	TRBV24-1	13	.	TRBJ2-5	TGTGCCACCAGTGGGGGAGCGGCGGAGACCCAGTACTTC	CATSGGAAETQYF
.	TRBV12-3/TRBV12-4	15	.	TRBJ2-3	TGTGCCAGCAGTTACACAGGAGCTGGCACAGATACGCAGTATTTT	CASSYTGAGTDTQYF
few	TRBV6-5	14	.	TRBJ1-2	TGTGCCAGCAGTTACCTACAGGCAGGTTATGGCTACACCTTC	CASSYLQAGYGYTF
few	TRBV30	13	.	TRBJ2-2	TGTGCCTGGAACGGGCGTACCCTTGGGGAGCTGTTTTTT	CAWNGRTLGELFF
.	TRBV7-6	15	.	TRBJ2-2	TGTGCCAGCATTACTGGGACACCGAACACCGGGGAGCTGTTTTTT	CASITGTPNTGELFF
few	TRBV20-1	15	.	TRBJ2-5	TGCAGTGCCCCAAAAGCCGGGACCCGGGCGGAGACCCAGTACTTC	CSAPKAGTRAETQYF
many	TRBV4-2	17	TRBD1	TRBJ2-1	TGTGCCAGCAGCCCCGGGACAGGGTCAGAAAAGGCCAATGAGCAGTTCTTC	CASSPGTGSEKANEQFF
.	TRBV7-2	15	TRBD2	TRBJ2-1	TGTGCCAGCAGCTCTAGCGGGGGGAACTACAATGAGCAGTTCTTC	CASSSSGGNYNEQFF
.	TRBV28	15	TRBD1	TRBJ1-3	TGTGCCAGCGGGACAGGGAGTGCGGGAGGAAACACCATATATTTT	CASGTGSAGGNTIYF
many	TRBV7-2	16	TRBD1	TRBJ1-2	TGTGCCAGCAGCTTAGAGTGGGGACAGGGGAGGTTTGGCTACACCTTC	CASSLEWGQGRFGYTF
.	TRBV27	14	.	TRBJ2-2	TGTGCCAGCAGGAAAGGGGCCGACACCGGGGAGCTGTTTTTT	CASRKGADTGELFF
.	TRBV7-2	15	.	TRBJ1-5	TGTGCCAGCAGCTTAGACGGCGGACCCAATCAGCCCCAGCATTTT	CASSLDGGPNQPQHF
.	TRBV15	10	.	TRBJ1-1	TGTGCCACCAGCAAAGAGTTAGCTTTCTTT	CATSKELAFF
few	TRBV7-2	15	TRBD2	TRBJ2-1	TGTGCCAGCAGCCTTAGCGGGGGGCACTACAATGAGCAGTTCTTC	CASSLSGGHYNEQFF
.	TRBV7-2	13	.	TRBJ2-1	TGTGCCAGCAGGACGAGCTCCTACAATGAGCAGTTCTTC	CASRTSSYNEQFF
few	TRBV21-1	15	.	TRBJ2-7	TGTGCCAGCAGCAAGTGGTTTCCCCGCGCCTACGAGCAGTACTTC	CASSKWFPRAYEQYF
few	TRBV5-1	16	.	TRBJ2-2	TGCGCCAGCAGCCCGCCGGGGTTTCTGAACACCGGGGAGCTGTTTTTT	CASSPPGFLNTGELFF
.	TRBV11-3	15	.	TRBJ1-1	TGTGCCAGCACCTTTCAGGGTTCCCTGAACACTGAAGCTTTCTTT	CASTFQGSLNTEAFF
.	TRBV12-3/TRBV12-4	13	TRBD1	TRBJ2-7	TGTGCCAGCAGTTTAGTGGGACAGGACGAGCAGTACTTC	CASSLVGQDEQYF
.	TRBV6-1	14	TRBD1	TRBJ2-7	TGTGCCAGCAAATCCGGGACAGGGATATACGAGCAGTACTTC	CASKSGTGIYEQYF
.	TRBV6-1	16	.	TRBJ1-1	TGTGCCAGCAGACAGATCTCTGGAGCAATGAACACTGAAGCTTTCTTT	CASRQISGAMNTEAFF
few	TRBV9	14	TRBD1	TRBJ1-2	TGTGCCAGCAGCGCCCGGACAGGGAGGTCCGGCTACACCTTC	CASSARTGRSGYTF
.	TRBV2	14	.	TRBJ1-2	TGTGCCAGCAGTGAATGGAGGGACAACTATGGCTACACCTTC	CASSEWRDNYGYTF
.	TRBV5-1	15	TRBD2	TRBJ2-1	TGCGCCAGCAGCCTATGGACTAGCGGGGGTTCTGAGCAGTTCTTC	CASSLWTSGGSEQFF
.	TRBV12-3/TRBV12-4	13	.	TRBJ2-1	TGTGCCAGTTTACGGGACGCCGGCGATGAGCAGTTCTTC	CASLRDAGDEQFF
.	TRBV10-3	18	TRBD2	TRBJ2-3	TGTGCCACCCAGTCAGGAAGGCTAGCGGGAAGGATGGGAGATACGCAGTATTTT	CATQSGRLAGRMGDTQYF
.	TRBV14	15	.	TRBJ1-6	TGTGCCAGCAGCCGAATGGGGGGATATAATTCACCCCTCCACTTT	CASSRMGGYNSPLHF
.	TRBV29-1	15	.	TRBJ1-2	TGCAGCGTCACCGGGTCGGCAGGCCCTTCGGGGGGCTACACCTTC	CSVTGSAGPSGGYTF
few	TRBV7-9	13	.	TRBJ1-5	TGTGCCAGCAGTTCAGGGGCAGATCAGCCCCAGCATTTT	CASSSGADQPQHF
few	TRBV5-1	18	TRBD2	TRBJ2-1	TGCGCCAGCAGCTCGTGGGGGACTAGCGCGAGCTCCTACAATGAGCAGTTCTTC	CASSSWGTSASSYNEQFF
few	TRBV25-1	11	.	TRBJ1-6	TGTGCCAGCAGTTTTGGGCCCTATCTCCACTTT	CASSFGPYLHF
few	TRBV5-1	17	TRBD1	TRBJ2-2	TGCGCCAGCAGCCCGCCTGCCGGGACAGGGGGCCCCGGGGAGCTGTTTTTT	CASSPPAGTGGPGELFF
.	TRBV5-1	15	.	TRBJ2-3	TGCGCCAGCAGCTTGGCGACGGGACGGGGCCTTACGCAGTATTTT	CASSLATGRGLTQYF
few	TRBV21-1	15	.	TRBJ1-6	TGTGCCAGCAGCAAGGACGGTTTGGGGGACTCACCCCTCCACTTT	CASSKDGLGDSPLHF
.	TRBV24-1	16	TRBD1	TRBJ2-5	TGTGCCACCAGTGACCCAGGGACAGGCAAACAAGAGACCCAGTACTTC	CATSDPGTGKQETQYF
few	TRBV7-2	16	TRBD2	TRBJ2-2	TGTGCCAGCCCCCCGCCGACTAGCTTGAACACCGGGGAGCTGTTTTTT	CASPPPTSLNTGELFF
many	TRBV6-2/TRBV6-3	14	TRBD2	TRBJ2-5	TGTGCCAGCATTAACGGGGGACTAGCAGAGACCCAGTACTTC	CASINGGLAETQYF
few	TRBV29-1	13	TRBD1	TRBJ2-3	TGCAGCGAGAGACAGGGAGGCACAGATACGCAGTATTTT	CSERQGGTDTQYF
few	TRBV4-2	15	.	TRBJ1-1	TGTGCCAGCAGCCAACCCGGGGGGGTGTCCACTGAAGCTTTCTTT	CASSQPGGVSTEAFF
few	TRBV5-5	17	TRBD1	TRBJ1-4	TGTGCCAGCAGCCCGGACAGGGGCTTTGCAACTAATGAAAAACTGTTTTTT	CASSPDRGFATNEKLFF
.	TRBV6-6	13	.	TRBJ1-2	TGTGCCAGCACCCGGGACCTTAACTATGGCTACACCTTC	CASTRDLNYGYTF
many	TRBV20-1	12	.	TRBJ2-7	TGCAGTGCTACCCCCAGTGCGTACGAGCAGTACTTC	CSATPSAYEQYF
few	TRBV4-2	20	TRBD2	TRBJ2-7	TGTGCCAGCAGCCAAGGGTATCCGGGACTAGCGTTAACAGCAAACGACGGGCAGTACTTC	CASSQGYPGLALTANDGQYF
.	TRBV5-1	16	.	TRBJ2-5	TGCGCCAGCAGCTTGGCCGCAGGGGGGTTCCAAGAGACCCAGTACTTC	CASSLAAGGFQETQYF
few	TRBV20-1	11	.	TRBJ2-1	TGCAGTGTCGCGTTCCGAAATGAGCAGTTCTTC	CSVAFRNEQFF
few	TRBV28	15	.	TRBJ1-5	TGTGCCAGCAGTTTAAGGGCAGGACTCAATCAGCCCCAGCATTTT	CASSLRAGLNQPQHF
many	TRBV29-1	13	.	TRBJ2-4	TGCAGCGTTGTTTTCGGCAGCAAAAACATTCAGTACTTC	CSVVFGSKNIQYF
few	TRBV2	12	TRBD1	TRBJ1-2	TGTGCCAGTCGGACAGGGTACTATGGCTACACCTTC	CASRTGYYGYTF
few	TRBV7-9	15	TRBD2	TRBJ2-1	TGTGCCAGCAGCCTTAGCGGGGGCCGCCTCAATGAGCAGTTCTTC	CASSLSGGRLNEQFF
.	TRBV12-3/TRBV12-4	14	TRBD1	TRBJ2-1	TGTGCCAGCAGTAACCGGGACAGGTACAATGAGCAGTTCTTC	CASSNRDRYNEQFF
few	TRBV10-3	15	.	TRBJ1-6	TGTGCCATCAGTGAGCGGGGGCAATATAATTCACCCCTCCACTTT	CAISERGQYNSPLHF
many	TRBV12-3/TRBV12-4	16	TRBD2	TRBJ2-3	TGTGCCAGCAGCGGGCGCTCAGGAGCGGGAACAGATACGCAGTATTTT	CASSGRSGAGTDTQYF
.	TRBV20-1	14	.	TRBJ1-2	TGCAGTGCTTCTCCCTTCCAGGGGAATCATGGCTACACCTTC	CSASPFQGNHGYTF